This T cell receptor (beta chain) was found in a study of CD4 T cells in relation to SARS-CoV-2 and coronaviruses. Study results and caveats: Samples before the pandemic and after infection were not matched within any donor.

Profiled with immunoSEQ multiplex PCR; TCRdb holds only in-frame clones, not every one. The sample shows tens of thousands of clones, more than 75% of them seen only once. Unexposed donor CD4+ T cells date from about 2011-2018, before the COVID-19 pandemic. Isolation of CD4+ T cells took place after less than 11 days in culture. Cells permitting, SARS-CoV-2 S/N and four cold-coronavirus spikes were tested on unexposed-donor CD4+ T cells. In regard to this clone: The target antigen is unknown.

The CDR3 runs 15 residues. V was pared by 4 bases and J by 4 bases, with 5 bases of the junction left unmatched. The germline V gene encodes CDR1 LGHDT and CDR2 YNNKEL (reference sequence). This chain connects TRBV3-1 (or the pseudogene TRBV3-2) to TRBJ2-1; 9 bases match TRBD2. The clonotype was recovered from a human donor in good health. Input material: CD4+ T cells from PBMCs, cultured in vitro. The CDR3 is CASSRTSAVYNEQFF. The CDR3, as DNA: TGTGCCAGCAGCCGGACTAGCGCTGTATACAATGAGCAGTTCTTC.